These 17 T cell receptor beta chains share one sample of origin, sequenced in a study of cytomegalovirus exposure and HLA in healthy donors. In the PCR, 60 Vbeta and 13 Jbeta primers were used. Produced via immunoSEQ multiplex PCR; TCRdb's table is partial and in-frame only. The sample table sets out over 40,000 clones. The sequenced sample was PBMCs. These receptors originate from a man aged 25 to 45 in good health and CMV-seronegative.

The chain is built from TRBV19 and TRBJ1-1; no clear D. Germline CDR1 and CDR2: LNHDA and SQIVND (reference sequence). This CDR3 has 12 amino acids. V was cut by 10 bases and J by 1 base, with 10 bases left in between. CDR3 in amino acids: CATRLQNTEAFF. In DNA form, the CDR3 reads TGTGCCACGCGATTGCAGAACACTGAAGCTTTCTTT.

Turning to this clone: Compared with germline, one end of the junction differs, possibly owing to a read error. The V and J genes are TRBV18 and TRBJ2-7; 7 nucleotides agree with TRBD1. This CDR3 is 11 amino acids long. Germline CDR1 KGHSH, CDR2 LQKENI. The CDR3 protein is CARSPGQEQSF. Here the CDR3 DNA reads TGTGCCAGGTCACCTGGACAGGAGCAGTCCTTC.

In nucleotides, the CDR3 is TGTGCCAGCAGTGCCGAAATGGGACAGTCAATTTGGAACACTGAAGCTTTCTTT. Translation: CASSAEMGQSIWNTEAFF. V usage is TRBV6-4 and J usage is TRBJ1-1, with 7 nucleotides matching TRBD1. Per the germline V gene, CDR1 is MRHNA and CDR2 is SNTAGT. The CDR3 has 18 residues. V lost 4 bases and J lost 1; bases outside the gene matches: 15.

The chain couples TRBV18 to TRBJ1-1; 11 bases match TRBD1. Germline V gives CDR1 KGHSH, CDR2 LQKENI. The CDR3 contains 14 residues. The trim removed 5 bases at V and 5 bases at J, leaving 4 bases unmatched. CDR3 sequence reads: CASSFGQGATEAFF. The DNA for the CDR3 is TGTGCCAGCTCATTCGGACAGGGGGCGACTGAAGCTTTCTTT.

This sequence joins TRBV11-3 and TRBJ2-5, with D unclear. Trimming took 5 bases from V and 4 from J, leaving 11 bases between them. This CDR3 has 13 residues. Germline values: CDR1 SGHNT, CDR2 YENEEA. CDR3 in amino acids: CASSDLVGETQYF. For the CDR3, the DNA is TGTGCCAGCAGCGATCTAGTAGGAGAGACCCAGTACTTC.

The chain employs TRBV2 and TRBJ2-7, with TRBD1 as a possible D gene (6 bases). The germline gives CDR1 SNHLY, CDR2 FYNNEI. The CDR3 sequence is 14 residues long. Trimming took 4 bases from V and 4 from J, leaving 14 bases between them. As DNA, the CDR3 is TGTGCCAGCAGTGGAGGGACACGCTTGTACGAGCAGTACTTC. Amino acid sequence: CASSGGTRLYEQYF.

The chain joins TRBV5-1 to TRBJ1-2, with unresolved D. The germline CDR1 and CDR2 sequences are SGHRS and YFSETQ. The V end lost 0 bases, the J end lost 2 bases, and 8 bases lay between the germline ends. The CDR3 covers 14 residues. CDR3 residues: CASSLGHQNYGYTF. The CDR3 bases are TGCGCCAGCAGCTTGGGACACCAAAACTATGGCTACACCTTC.

The chain has TRBV2 and TRBJ2-2, with D perhaps TRBD2 (5 bases). Per the germline V gene, CDR1 is SNHLY and CDR2 is FYNNEI. V was shortened by 8 bases and J by 4 bases, with 17 bases between the two germline ends. The CDR3 covers 15 residues. The CDR3 here is CASPREAAGTGELFF. Here the CDR3 DNA reads TGTGCCAGCCCTCGCGAAGCGGCGGGCACCGGGGAGCTGTTTTTT. The full variable domain, in which reference TRBV2 and TRBJ2-2 provide the parts outside the CDR3, is EPEVTQTPSHQVTQMGQEVILRCVPISNHLYFYWYRQILGQKVEFLVSFYNNEISEKSEIFDDQFSVERPDGSNFTLKIRSTKLEDSAMYFCASPREAAGTGELFFGEGSRLTVL.

The chain joins TRBV5-8 to TRBJ2-2, with 11 nucleotides matching TRBD1. V lost 4 bases, J lost 3 bases, and 5 bases stayed unmatched. Looked up from germline, CDR1 is SGHTS and CDR2 is YDEGEE. This CDR3 region has 16 residues. In DNA, the CDR3 is TGTGCCAGCAGCCCCGGGACAGGGGGACACACCGGGGAGCTGTTTTTT. Protein sequence: CASSPGTGGHTGELFF.

V usage is TRBV9 and J usage is TRBJ2-1; 11 positions agree with TRBD2. V lost 2 bases to trimming and J lost 12 bases; unmatched junction nucleotides: 10. This CDR3 has 15 amino acids. The V gene's germline CDR1 is SGDLS and CDR2 YYNGEE. This CDR3 is CASSVISGGAGVQFF. CDR3 nucleotide sequence: TGTGCCAGCAGCGTTATTAGCGGGGGGGCCGGCGTGCAGTTCTTC.

On this clone: Germline is not matched at one junction end, which may reflect a read error. The genes are TRBV29-1 and TRBJ2-7; TRBD2 matches at 10 bases. The CDR3 consists of 13 residues. CDR1 is SQVTM and CDR2 is ANQGSEA in the germline V gene. The DNA for the CDR3 is TGCAGCGTTGAAGTAGAGTTAGCGGGAGGTATTCTCTTC. It translates to CSVEVELAGGILF.

CDR3 loop: CASIPDRREKLFF. The CDR3 DNA follows: TGTGCCAGCATCCCGGACAGGAGAGAAAAACTGTTTTTT. The gene calls are TRBV6-5 and TRBJ1-4; 7 bases agree with TRBD1. The CDR3 consists of 13 residues. After removal of 7 bases from V and 8 bases from J, the junction contained 7 bases not matched to a gene. Germline CDR1 is MNHEY and CDR2 is SVGAGI.

The chain uses TRBV14 and TRBJ1-1, with 11 bases identical to TRBD1. CDR1 is SGHDN and CDR2 is FVKESK in the germline V gene. Losses at the gene ends were 5 bases for V and 6 bases for J; bases not matched to a gene: 11. CDR3 length equals 16 residues. The CDR3 bases are TGTGCCAGCAGCGCCCGGACAGGGGGCGGTTCTTCTGAAGCTTTCTTT. Amino acid sequence: CASSARTGGGSSEAFF.

The chain recombines TRBV6-6 with TRBJ2-3, with 8 nucleotides matching TRBD2. The V and J ends lost 4 bases and 5 bases, in that order; junction bases with no gene match: 11. The length of the CDR3 is 16 residues. Germline V gene data show CDR1 as MNHNY and CDR2 as SVGAGI (reference sequence). CDR3 sequence: CASSFTAGELVDTQYF. CDR3 bases: TGTGCCAGCAGTTTTACAGCGGGAGAGTTGGTAGATACGCAGTATTTT.

Worth noting for this clone: A junction boundary mismatches the germline segment, possibly from a read error. The chain couples TRBV27 to TRBJ2-3; D possibly corresponds to TRBD2 (6 bases). The CDR3 spans 16 residues. Per the germline V gene, CDR1 is MNHEY and CDR2 is SMNVEV (reference sequence). The CDR3 reads CASSLSGGLRADKQYF. The DNA for the CDR3 is TGTGCCAGCAGTTTATCGGGAGGACTCCGGGCAGATAAGCAGTATTTT.

The genes are TRBV7-2 and TRBJ1-3; 7 bases are a match to TRBD1. V shed 5 bases and J 0 bases; nucleotides not matched to a gene: 4. The CDR3 contains 15 residues. Per germline, CDR1 SGHTA and CDR2 FQGNSA. DNA for the CDR3: TGTGCCAGCAGCCCCAGGGGGAGCTCTGGAAACACCATATATTTT. Protein sequence: CASSPRGSSGNTIYF. The whole variable domain, remainder taken from reference TRBV7-2 and TRBJ1-3, is GAGVSQSPSNKVTEKGKDVELRCDPISGHTALYWYRQSLGQGLEFLIYFQGNSAPDKSGLPSDRFSAERTGGSVSTLTIQRTQQEDSAVYLCASSPRGSSGNTIYFGEGSWLTVV.

The rearrangement uses TRBV11-3 and TRBJ2-5; 8 nucleotides line up with TRBD2. The CDR3 has 15 amino acids. V trimming: 5 bases; J trimming: 7 bases; junction bases outside the gene matches: 12. Per the germline V gene, CDR1 is SGHNT and CDR2 is YENEEA. The CDR3: CASSPSSGSGATQYF. CDR3 in DNA: TGTGCCAGCAGCCCCTCTAGCGGGTCGGGGGCGACCCAGTACTTC. Filled out from reference TRBV11-3 and TRBJ2-5, the complete variable domain reads EAGVVQSPRYKIIEKKQPVAFWCNPISGHNTLYWYLQNLGQGPELLIRYENEEAVDDSQLPKDRFSAERLKGVDSTLKIQPAELGDSAVYLCASSPSSGSGATQYFGPGTRLLVL.